This TCR beta chain was captured in a study of T cell responses to AZD1222 COVID-19 vaccine. The overall study: Some second doses came at about 4 weeks and others at about 12 weeks; these were pooled.

Profiled with immunoSEQ multiplex PCR; TCRdb holds only in-frame clones, not every one. This sample has over 120,000 clones; around 93% occur once, and the top ten carry roughly 9%. The V gene's germline CDR1 is LNHDA and CDR2 SQIVND (reference sequence). This CDR3 has 16 amino acids. Trimming cost V 1 base and J 2 bases; bases outside gene matches: 2. On this clone itself: Antigen unknown.

General study results and limits: Recipients of AZD1222 seropositive at baseline numbered only 6 or 7. A reported finding is that nearly half of spike-specific TCRs target unmutated variant regions.

Here the sequenced sample was peripheral blood, taken on day 0 of AZD1222 vaccination. The TCR was taken from an adult in good health. The chain uses TRBV19 and TRBJ1-5; the match to TRBD1 covers 10 bases. CDR3 loop: CASSIVGTGGNQPQHF. CDR3 in DNA: TGTGCCAGTAGTATAGTGGGGACAGGGGGCAATCAGCCCCAGCATTTT.